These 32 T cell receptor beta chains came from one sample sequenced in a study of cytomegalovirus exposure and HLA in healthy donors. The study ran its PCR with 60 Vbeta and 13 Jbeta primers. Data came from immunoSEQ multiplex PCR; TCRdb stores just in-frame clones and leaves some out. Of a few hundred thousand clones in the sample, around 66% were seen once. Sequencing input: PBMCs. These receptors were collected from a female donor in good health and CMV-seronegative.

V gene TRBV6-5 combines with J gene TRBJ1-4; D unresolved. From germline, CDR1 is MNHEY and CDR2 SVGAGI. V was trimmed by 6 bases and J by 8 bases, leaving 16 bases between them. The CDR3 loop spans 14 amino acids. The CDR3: CASSSDPSREKLFF. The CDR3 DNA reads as TGTGCCAGCAGCTCCGACCCTAGTAGGGAAAAACTGTTTTTT.

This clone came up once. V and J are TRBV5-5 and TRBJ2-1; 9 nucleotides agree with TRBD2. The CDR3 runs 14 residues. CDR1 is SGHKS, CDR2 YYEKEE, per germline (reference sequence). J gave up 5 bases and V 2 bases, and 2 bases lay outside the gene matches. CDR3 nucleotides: TGTGCCAGCAGCTTCTCTAGCGGGAACAATGAGCAGTTCTTC. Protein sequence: CASSFSSGNNEQFF. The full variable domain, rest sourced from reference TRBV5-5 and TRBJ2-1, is DAGVTQSPTHLIKTRGQQVTLRCSPISGHKSVSWYQQVLGQGPQFIFQYYEKEERGRGNFPDRFSARQFPNYSSELNVNALLLGDSALYLCASSFSSGNNEQFFGPGTRLTVL.

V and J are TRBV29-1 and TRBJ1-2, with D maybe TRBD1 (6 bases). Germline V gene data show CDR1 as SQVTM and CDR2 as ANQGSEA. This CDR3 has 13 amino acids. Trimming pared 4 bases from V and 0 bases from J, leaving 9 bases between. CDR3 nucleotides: TGCAGCGTTGGCGGGGGCGCTAACTATGGCTACACCTTC. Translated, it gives CSVGGGANYGYTF.

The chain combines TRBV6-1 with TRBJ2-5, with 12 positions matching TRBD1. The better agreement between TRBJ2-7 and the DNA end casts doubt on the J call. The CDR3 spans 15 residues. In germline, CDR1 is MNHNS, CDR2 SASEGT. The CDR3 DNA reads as TGTGCCAGCAGTGAGGGACAGGGGGCCCCCTACGAGCAGTACTTC. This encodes CASSEGQGAPYEQYF.

CDR3 protein: CASSSAGAGNYGYTF. Here the CDR3 DNA reads TGTGCCAGCAGCTCAGCGGGTGCGGGTAACTATGGCTACACCTTC. This sequence joins TRBV11-1 and TRBJ1-2; no reliable D call. CDR3 length equals 15 residues. CDR1 is SGHAT, CDR2 FQDESV, per germline (reference sequence). Between the trimmed V and J ends, which lost 4 bases and 1 base, there was a span of 13 bases.

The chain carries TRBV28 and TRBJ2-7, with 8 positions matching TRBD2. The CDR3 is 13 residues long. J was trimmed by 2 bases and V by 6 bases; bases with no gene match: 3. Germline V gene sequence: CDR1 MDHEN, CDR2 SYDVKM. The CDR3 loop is CASRGSGAYEQYF. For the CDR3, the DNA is TGTGCCAGCAGGGGTAGCGGGGCCTACGAGCAGTACTTC.

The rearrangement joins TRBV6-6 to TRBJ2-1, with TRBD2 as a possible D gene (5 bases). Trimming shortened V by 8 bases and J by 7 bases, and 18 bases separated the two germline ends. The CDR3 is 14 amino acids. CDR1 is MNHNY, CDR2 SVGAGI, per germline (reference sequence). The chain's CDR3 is CASCPSGLRNEQFF. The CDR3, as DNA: TGTGCCAGCTGCCCCAGCGGATTGAGGAATGAGCAGTTCTTC.

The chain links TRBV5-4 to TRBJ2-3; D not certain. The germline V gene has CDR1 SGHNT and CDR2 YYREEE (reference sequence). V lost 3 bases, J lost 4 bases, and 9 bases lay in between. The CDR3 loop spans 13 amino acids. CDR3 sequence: CASSSVPADTQYF. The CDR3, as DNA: TGTGCCAGCAGCTCCGTTCCCGCAGATACGCAGTATTTT.

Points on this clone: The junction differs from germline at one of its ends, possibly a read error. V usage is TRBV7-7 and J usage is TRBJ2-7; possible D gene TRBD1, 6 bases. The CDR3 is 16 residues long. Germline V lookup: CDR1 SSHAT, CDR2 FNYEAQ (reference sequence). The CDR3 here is CASSLGLPGASYEQYF. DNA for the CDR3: TGTGCTAGCAGCTTAGGGCTGCCAGGGGCGAGCTACGAGCAGTACTTC.

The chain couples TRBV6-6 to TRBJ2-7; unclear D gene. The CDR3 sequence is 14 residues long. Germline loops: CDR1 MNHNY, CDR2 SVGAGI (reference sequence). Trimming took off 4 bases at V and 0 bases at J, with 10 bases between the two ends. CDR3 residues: CASSSHLLSYEQYF. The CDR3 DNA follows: TGTGCCAGCAGTTCCCACTTACTCTCCTACGAGCAGTACTTC.

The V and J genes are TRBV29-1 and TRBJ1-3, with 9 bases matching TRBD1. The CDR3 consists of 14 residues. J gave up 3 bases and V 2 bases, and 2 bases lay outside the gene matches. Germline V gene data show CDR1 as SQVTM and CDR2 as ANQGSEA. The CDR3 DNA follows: TGCAGCGTTGAAAAGGGACAGGGTGGAAACACCATATATTTT. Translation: CSVEKGQGGNTIYF.

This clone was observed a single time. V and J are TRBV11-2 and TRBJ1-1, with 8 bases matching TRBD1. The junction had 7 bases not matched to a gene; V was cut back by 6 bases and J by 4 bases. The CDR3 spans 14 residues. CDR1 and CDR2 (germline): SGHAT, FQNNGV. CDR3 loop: CASSSQGAATEAFF. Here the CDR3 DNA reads TGTGCCAGCAGTTCCCAGGGGGCGGCCACTGAAGCTTTCTTT.

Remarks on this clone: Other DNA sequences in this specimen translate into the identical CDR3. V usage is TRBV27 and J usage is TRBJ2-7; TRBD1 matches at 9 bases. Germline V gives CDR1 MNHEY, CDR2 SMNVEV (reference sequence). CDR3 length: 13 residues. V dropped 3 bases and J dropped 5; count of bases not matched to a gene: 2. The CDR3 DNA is TGTGCCAGCAGTTTGGGACAGGGCAACGAGCAGTACTTC. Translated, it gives CASSLGQGNEQYF.

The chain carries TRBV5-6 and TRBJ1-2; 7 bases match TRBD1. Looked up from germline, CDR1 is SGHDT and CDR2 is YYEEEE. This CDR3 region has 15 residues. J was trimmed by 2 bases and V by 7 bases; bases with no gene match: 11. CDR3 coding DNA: TGTGCCAGCCTCTCCGAAGGGGGCCTAAACTATGGCTACACCTTC. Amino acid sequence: CASLSEGGLNYGYTF.

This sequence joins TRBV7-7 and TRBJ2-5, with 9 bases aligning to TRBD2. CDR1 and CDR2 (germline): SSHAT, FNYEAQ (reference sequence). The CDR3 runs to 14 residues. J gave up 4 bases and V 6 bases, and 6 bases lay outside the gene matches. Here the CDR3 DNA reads TGTGCCAGCAGTCCGACAGCGGGAGGAGAGACCCAGTACTTC. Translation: CASSPTAGGETQYF. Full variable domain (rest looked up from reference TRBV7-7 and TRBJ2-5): GAGVSQSPRYKVTKRGQDVTLRCDPISSHATLYWYQQALGQGPEFLTYFNYEAQPDKSGLPSDRFSAERPEGSISTLTIQRTEQRDSAMYRCASSPTAGGETQYFGPGTRLLVL.

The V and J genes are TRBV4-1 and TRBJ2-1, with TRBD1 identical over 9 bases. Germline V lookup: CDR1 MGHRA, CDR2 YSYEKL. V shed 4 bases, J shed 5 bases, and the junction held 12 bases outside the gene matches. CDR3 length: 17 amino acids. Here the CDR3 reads CASSPAFGQGLDNEQFF. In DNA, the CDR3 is TGCGCCAGCAGCCCGGCATTCGGACAGGGGTTGGACAATGAGCAGTTCTTC.

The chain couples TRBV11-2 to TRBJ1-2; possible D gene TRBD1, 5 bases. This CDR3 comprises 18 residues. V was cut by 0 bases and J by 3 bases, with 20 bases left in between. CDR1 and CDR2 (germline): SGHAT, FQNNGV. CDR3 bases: TGTGCCAGCAGCTTAGAGTCAATATGGCAGGGTCGTTACTATGGCTACACCTTC. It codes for CASSLESIWQGRYYGYTF.

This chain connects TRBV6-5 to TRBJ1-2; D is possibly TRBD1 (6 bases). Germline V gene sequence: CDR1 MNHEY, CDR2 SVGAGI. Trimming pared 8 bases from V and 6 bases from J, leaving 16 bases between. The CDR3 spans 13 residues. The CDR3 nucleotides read TGTGCCAGCTCCGAGGGGGGAGGGAATGGCTACACCTTC. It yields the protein CASSEGGGNGYTF.

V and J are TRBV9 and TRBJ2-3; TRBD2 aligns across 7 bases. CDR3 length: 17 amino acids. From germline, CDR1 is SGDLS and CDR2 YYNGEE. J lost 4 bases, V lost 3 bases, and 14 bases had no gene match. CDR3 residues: CASSAGTITLGPDTQYF. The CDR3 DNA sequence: TGTGCCAGCAGCGCCGGGACTATCACCCTCGGGCCAGATACGCAGTATTTT.

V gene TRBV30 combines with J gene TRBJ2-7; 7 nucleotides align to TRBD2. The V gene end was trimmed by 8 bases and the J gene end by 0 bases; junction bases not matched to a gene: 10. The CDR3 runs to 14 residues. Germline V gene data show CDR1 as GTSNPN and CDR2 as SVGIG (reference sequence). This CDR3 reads CALSGKGSSYEQYF. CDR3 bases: TGTGCCCTAAGCGGGAAAGGGAGCTCCTACGAGCAGTACTTC.

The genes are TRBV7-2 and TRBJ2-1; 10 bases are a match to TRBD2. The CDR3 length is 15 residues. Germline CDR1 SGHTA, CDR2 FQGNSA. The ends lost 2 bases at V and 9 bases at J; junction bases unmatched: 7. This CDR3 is CASSLSGRAGVEQFF. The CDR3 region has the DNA TGTGCCAGCAGCTTAAGCGGGAGGGCCGGAGTTGAGCAGTTCTTC.

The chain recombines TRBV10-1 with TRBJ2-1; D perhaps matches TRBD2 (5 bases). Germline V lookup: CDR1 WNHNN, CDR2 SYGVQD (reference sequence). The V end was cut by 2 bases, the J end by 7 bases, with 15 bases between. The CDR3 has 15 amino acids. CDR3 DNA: TGCGCCAGCAGTGAGGAGGGAGAAACTGGGAATGAGCAGTTCTTC. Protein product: CASSEEGETGNEQFF.

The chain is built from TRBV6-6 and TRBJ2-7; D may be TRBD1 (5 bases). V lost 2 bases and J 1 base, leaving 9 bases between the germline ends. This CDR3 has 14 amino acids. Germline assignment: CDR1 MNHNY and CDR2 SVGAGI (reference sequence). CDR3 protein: CASSYGSGSYEQYF. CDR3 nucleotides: TGTGCCAGCAGTTACGGTTCAGGGTCCTACGAGCAGTACTTC.

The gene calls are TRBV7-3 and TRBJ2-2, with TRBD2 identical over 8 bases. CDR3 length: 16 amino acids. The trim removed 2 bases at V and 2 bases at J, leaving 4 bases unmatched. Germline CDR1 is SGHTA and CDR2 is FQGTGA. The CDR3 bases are TGTGCCAGCAGCTTATCAGCGGGAGCAAACACCGGGGAGCTGTTTTTT. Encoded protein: CASSLSAGANTGELFF.

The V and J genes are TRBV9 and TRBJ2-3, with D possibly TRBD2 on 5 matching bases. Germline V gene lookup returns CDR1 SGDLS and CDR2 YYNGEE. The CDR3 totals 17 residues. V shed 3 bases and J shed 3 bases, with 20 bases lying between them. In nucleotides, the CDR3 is TGTGCCAGCAGCGCCATGTTGCGGGTCTCTTTGACAGATACGCAGTATTTT. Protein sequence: CASSAMLRVSLTDTQYF.

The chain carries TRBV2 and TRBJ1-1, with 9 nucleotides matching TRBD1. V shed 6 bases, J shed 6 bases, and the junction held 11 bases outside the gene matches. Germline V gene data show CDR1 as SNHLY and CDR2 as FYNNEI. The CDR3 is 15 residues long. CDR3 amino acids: CASSAQGAQVSEAFF. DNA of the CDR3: TGTGCCAGCAGCGCACAGGGGGCGCAAGTCTCTGAAGCTTTCTTT.

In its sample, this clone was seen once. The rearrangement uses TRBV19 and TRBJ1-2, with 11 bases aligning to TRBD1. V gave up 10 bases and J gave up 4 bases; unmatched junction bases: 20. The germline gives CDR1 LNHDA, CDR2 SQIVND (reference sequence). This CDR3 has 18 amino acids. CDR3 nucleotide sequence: TGTGCCACGAAAATACCCTCGGGACAGGGGGGATATAGCTATGGCTACACCTTC. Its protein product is CATKIPSGQGGYSYGYTF. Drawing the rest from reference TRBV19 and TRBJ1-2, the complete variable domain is DGGITQSPKYLFRKEGQNVTLSCEQNLNHDAMYWYRQDPGQGLRLIYYSQIVNDFQKGDIAEGYSVSREKKESFPLTVTSAQKNPTAFYLCATKIPSGQGGYSYGYTFGSGTRLTVV.

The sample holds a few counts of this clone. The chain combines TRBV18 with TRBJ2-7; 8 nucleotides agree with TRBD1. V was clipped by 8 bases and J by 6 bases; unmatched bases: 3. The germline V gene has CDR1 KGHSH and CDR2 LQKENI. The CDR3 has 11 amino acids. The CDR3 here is CASTGQGEQYF. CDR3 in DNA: TGTGCCAGCACCGGACAGGGCGAGCAGTACTTC.

The CDR3 protein is CASSRKAATFYEQYF. As DNA, the CDR3 is TGTGCCAGCAGCAGGAAAGCGGCGACTTTCTACGAGCAGTACTTC. The chain has TRBV5-8 and TRBJ2-7, with D maybe TRBD2 (5 bases). This CDR3 is built from 15 residues. Germline CDR1 is SGHTS and CDR2 is YDEGEE. V lost 4 bases to trimming and J lost 3 bases, with 17 bases between them.

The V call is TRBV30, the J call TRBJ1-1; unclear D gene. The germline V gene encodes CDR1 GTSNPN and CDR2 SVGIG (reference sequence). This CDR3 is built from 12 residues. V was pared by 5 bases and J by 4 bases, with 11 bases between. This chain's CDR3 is CAWGRVATEAFF. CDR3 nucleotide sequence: TGTGCCTGGGGGCGGGTGGCCACTGAAGCTTTCTTT.

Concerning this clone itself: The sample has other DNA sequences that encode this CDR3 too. CDR3 sequence (DNA): TGTGCCAGTACTAGCTCCTACAATGAGCAGTTCTTC. Encoded protein: CASTSSYNEQFF. The J gene is TRBJ2-1, the V gene TRBV2, with D perhaps matching TRBD2 (5 bases). The V gene lost 9 bases and the J gene lost 0 bases, with 6 bases spanning the gap. Germline assignment: CDR1 SNHLY and CDR2 FYNNEI. This CDR3 is 12 amino acids long.

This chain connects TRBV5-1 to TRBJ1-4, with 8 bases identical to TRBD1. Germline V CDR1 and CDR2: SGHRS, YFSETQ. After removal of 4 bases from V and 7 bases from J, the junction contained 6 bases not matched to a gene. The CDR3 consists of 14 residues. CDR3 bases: TGCGCCAGCAGCCCGGACAGGGAAGGTGAAAAACTGTTTTTT. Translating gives CASSPDREGEKLFF.